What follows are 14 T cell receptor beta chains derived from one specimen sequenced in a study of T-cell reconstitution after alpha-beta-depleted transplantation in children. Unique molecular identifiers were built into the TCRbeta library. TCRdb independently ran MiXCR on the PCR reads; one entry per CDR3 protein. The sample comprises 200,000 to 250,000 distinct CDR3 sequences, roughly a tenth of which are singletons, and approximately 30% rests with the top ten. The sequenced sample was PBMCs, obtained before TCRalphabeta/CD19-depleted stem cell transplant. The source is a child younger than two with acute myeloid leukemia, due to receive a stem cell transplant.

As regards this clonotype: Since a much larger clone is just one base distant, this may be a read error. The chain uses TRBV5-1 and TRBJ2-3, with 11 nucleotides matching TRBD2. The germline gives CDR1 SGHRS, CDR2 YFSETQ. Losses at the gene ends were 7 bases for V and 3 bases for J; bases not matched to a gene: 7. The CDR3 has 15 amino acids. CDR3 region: CASDFGTSGTDTQYF. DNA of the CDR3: TGCGCCAGCGATTTTGGGACTAGCGGAACAGATACGCAGTATTTT.

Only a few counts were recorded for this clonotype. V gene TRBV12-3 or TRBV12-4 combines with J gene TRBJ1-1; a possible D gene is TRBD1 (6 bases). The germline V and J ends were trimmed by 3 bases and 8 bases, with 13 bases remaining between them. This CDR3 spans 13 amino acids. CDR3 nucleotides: TGTGCCAGCAGTTTGGGGCAGGGGCGAGAAGCTTTCTTT. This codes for CASSLGQGREAFF.

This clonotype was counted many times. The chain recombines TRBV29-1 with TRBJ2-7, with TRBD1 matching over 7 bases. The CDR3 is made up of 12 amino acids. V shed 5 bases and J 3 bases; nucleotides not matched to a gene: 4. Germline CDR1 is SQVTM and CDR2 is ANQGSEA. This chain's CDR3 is CSVNRGNYEQYF. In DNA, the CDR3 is TGCAGCGTTAACAGGGGAAACTACGAGCAGTACTTC.

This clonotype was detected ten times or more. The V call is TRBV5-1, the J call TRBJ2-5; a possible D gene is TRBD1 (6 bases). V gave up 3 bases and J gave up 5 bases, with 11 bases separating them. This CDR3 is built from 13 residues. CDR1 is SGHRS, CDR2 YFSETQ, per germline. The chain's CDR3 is CASSSFTGETQYF. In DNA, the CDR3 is TGCGCCAGCAGCTCTTTCACAGGGGAGACCCAGTACTTC.

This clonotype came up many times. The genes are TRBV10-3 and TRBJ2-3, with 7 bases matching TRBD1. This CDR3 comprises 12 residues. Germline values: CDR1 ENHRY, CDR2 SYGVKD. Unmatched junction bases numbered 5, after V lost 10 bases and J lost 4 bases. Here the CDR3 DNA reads TGTGCCACTTTGACAGGGTCAGATACGCAGTATTTT. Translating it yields CATLTGSDTQYF.

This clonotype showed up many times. CDR3 region: CASSYSVVNNYEAFF. The CDR3 DNA reads as TGTGCCAGCAGTTACTCTGTTGTAAACAATTATGAAGCTTTCTTT. The chain carries TRBV6-5 and TRBJ1-1; unclear D gene. The V gene lost 0 bases and the J gene lost 7 bases, with 15 bases spanning the gap. The CDR3 covers 15 residues. The V gene's germline CDR1 is MNHEY and CDR2 SVGAGI.

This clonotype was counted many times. CDR3 protein: CASSSRLLQETQYF. CDR3 sequence (DNA): TGTGCCAGCAGTTCGCGACTCCTCCAAGAGACCCAGTACTTC. The chain joins TRBV28 to TRBJ2-5; D gene ambiguous. V was trimmed by 4 bases and J by 1 base, leaving 10 bases between them. This CDR3 spans 14 amino acids. Germline values: CDR1 MDHEN, CDR2 SYDVKM.

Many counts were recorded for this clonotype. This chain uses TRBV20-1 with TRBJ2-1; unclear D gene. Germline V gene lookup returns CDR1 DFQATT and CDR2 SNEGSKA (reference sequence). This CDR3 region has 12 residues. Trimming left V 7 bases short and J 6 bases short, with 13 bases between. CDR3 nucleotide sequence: TGCAGTGTACCCTACCCGGGCAATGAGCAGTTCTTC. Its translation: CSVPYPGNEQFF.

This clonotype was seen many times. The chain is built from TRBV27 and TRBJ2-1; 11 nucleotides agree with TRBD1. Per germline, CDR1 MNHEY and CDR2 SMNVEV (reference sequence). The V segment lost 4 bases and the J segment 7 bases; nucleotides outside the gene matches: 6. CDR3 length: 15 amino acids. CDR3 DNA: TGTGCCAGCAGTTCTGGACAGGGGGCCAGGAATGAGCAGTTCTTC. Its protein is CASSSGQGARNEQFF.

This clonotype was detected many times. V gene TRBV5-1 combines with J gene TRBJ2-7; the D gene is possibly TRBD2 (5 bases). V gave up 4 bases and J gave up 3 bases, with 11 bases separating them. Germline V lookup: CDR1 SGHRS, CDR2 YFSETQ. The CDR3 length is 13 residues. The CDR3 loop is CASSPGLFYEQYF. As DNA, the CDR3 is TGCGCCAGCAGCCCCGGACTTTTCTACGAGCAGTACTTC.

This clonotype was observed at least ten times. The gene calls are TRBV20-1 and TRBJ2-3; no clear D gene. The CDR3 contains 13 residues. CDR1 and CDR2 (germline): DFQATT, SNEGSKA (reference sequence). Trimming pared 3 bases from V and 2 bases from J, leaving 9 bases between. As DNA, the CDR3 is TGCAGTGCTAGGGAACTATTCACAGATACGCAGTATTTT. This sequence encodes CSARELFTDTQYF.

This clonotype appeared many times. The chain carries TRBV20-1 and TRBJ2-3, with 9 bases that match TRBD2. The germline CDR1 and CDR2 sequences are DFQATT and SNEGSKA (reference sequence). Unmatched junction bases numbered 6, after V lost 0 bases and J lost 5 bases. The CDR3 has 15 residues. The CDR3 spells CSARDLGGGGDTQYF. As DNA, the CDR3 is TGCAGTGCTAGAGATCTGGGCGGGGGGGGAGATACGCAGTATTTT.

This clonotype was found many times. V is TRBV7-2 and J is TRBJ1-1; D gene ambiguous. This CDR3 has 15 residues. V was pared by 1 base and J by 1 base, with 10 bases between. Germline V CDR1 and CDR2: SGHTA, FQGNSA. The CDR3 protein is CASSLEAAPNTEAFF. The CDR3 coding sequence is TGTGCCAGCAGCTTAGAGGCAGCCCCGAACACTGAAGCTTTCTTT.

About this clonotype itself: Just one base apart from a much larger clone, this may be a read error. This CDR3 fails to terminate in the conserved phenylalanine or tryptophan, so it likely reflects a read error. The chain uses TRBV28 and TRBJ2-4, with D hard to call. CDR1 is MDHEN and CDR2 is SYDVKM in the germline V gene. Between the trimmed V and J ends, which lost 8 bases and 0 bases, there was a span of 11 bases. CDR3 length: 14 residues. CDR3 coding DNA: TGTGCCAGCTTTGGCGGAGTAGCCAAAAACATTCAGTACCTC. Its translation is CASFGGVAKNIQYL.